This T cell receptor (beta chain) was found in a study of blood T cell repertoires in COVID-19. Per the original data handling: Scientists estimated how many nucleated cells there were by amplifying reference gene primers. Assay used: immunoSEQ multiplex PCR; TCRdb lists only in-frame clones, some missing. The V and J calls and clone size come from that table; D and trimming were worked out from the DNA. The table lists about 80,000 clones, about 83% of them singletons. J gave up 3 bases and V 1 base, and 4 bases lay outside the gene matches. The CDR3 consists of 17 residues. The germline V gene encodes CDR1 SGHAT and CDR2 FQNNGV.

Sequencing was done on a sample of peripheral blood. This rearrangement joins TRBV11-2 to TRBJ2-2; 11 bases align to TRBD1. The clonotype comes from a human donor in a cohort sampled during active COVID-19. The CDR3 sequence is CASSLAGQGAYTGELFF. The CDR3, as DNA: TGTGCCAGCAGCTTAGCCGGACAGGGGGCTTACACCGGGGAGCTGTTTTTT.